These 17 T cell receptor beta chains were all obtained from the same sample, sequenced in a study of blood T cells in healthy people across ages (dated by TCRdb to the mid-2010s). Receptor amplification or capture employed 5' RACE. For sequencing, an Illumina HiSeq 2500 was employed. The second PCR ran for roughly 7 to 12 cycles and used a J-beta primer mix along with a sample-barcoded 5' primer. The public reads were quality trimmed at Q25 with fastp and then assembled into clones with MiXCR by TCRdb, keeping productive beta chains. Here each entry gathers all rows of one CDR3 protein and keeps the most common genes and DNA. The sample profile shows around 1,000,000 distinct CDR3 sequences; around 25% of them were found once. Of the sample, approximately 0.71% is held by the ten largest clones. This sample was also put to use in a study of T cells of mothers and their children.

The source material was blood. The receptor source for this set is a girl aged 2 to 10 in good health.

The chain employs TRBV28 and TRBJ1-2, with D maybe TRBD1 (5 bases). The CDR3 length is 15 residues. With 5 bases removed from V and 2 bases from J, the gap between germline ends came to 15 bases. Germline V gene data show CDR1 as MDHEN and CDR2 as SYDVKM. This CDR3 reads CASSANIQGNYGYTF. In DNA form, the CDR3 reads TGTGCCAGCAGTGCCAACATTCAGGGAAACTATGGCTACACCTTC.

With regard to this clonotype: Without the conserved terminal phenylalanine or tryptophan, this CDR3 likely stems from a read error. The DNA is left out, because the CDR3 cannot be placed on it with certainty; the CDR3 is given as TCRdb lists it. The chain joins TRBV29-1 to TRBJ1-2; the D call TRBD1 from the table was never checked on the DNA. The germline V gene encodes CDR1 SQVTM and CDR2 ANQGSEA. The CDR3 spans 11 residues, counting both ends. The CDR3 protein is CSVEDLWDSRI.

This clonotype was seen a handful of times. The chain carries TRBV20-1 and TRBJ2-5; the D call may be TRBD1 or TRBD2 (5 bases each). CDR1 DFQATT and CDR2 SNEGSKA come from the germline V gene (reference sequence). The CDR3 has 13 residues. V lost 5 bases to trimming and J lost 5 bases, with 15 bases between them. The CDR3 DNA sequence: TGCAGTGCTCACAGGCCGACGGGGGAGACCCAGTACTTC. As protein: CSAHRPTGETQYF.

The chain carries TRBV29-1 and TRBJ2-7, with D uncertain. V lost 4 bases and J 6 bases, leaving 16 bases between the germline ends. Germline V gives CDR1 SQVTM, CDR2 ANQGSEA. This CDR3 comprises 13 residues. In DNA form, the CDR3 reads TGCAGCGTTGGGCTAGGCTACTACTTCGAGCAGTACTTC. It is translated as CSVGLGYYFEQYF.

This clonotype occurred many times. CDR3 residues: CASSLYGNREETQYF. As DNA, the CDR3 is TGTGCCAGCAGTCTTTACGGAAATAGAGAAGAGACCCAGTACTTC. V gene TRBV6-1 combines with J gene TRBJ2-5; D unresolved. Germline V CDR1 and CDR2: MNHNS, SASEGT. This CDR3 region has 15 residues. V was cut by 5 bases and J by 3 bases, with 16 bases left in between.

This clonotype was recorded a few times. The rearrangement joins TRBV4-1 to TRBJ1-2; possibly TRBD1 for D (6 bases). Germline values: CDR1 MGHRA, CDR2 YSYEKL. V lost 2 bases and J lost 5, with 15 bases in between. CDR3 length equals 15 residues. The CDR3 nucleotides read TGCGCCAGCAGCCAAAACAGGGCTCTAGCGTATGGCTACACCTTC. Translated: CASSQNRALAYGYTF.

This clonotype was counted a few times. The V and J genes are TRBV20-1 and TRBJ2-1, with 10 bases that match TRBD2. The closer fit of TRBJ2-7 to the DNA end suggests the J call may be wrong. CDR1 and CDR2 (germline): DFQATT, SNEGSKA (reference sequence). The CDR3 runs to 15 residues. The CDR3 sequence is CSATTLAGASYEQYF. The CDR3 coding sequence is TGCAGTGCTACAACCCTAGCGGGGGCCTCATACGAGCAGTACTTC.

The J gene is TRBJ2-5, the V gene TRBV28; tentative D call: TRBD2 (6 bases). The CDR3 is 19 residues long. The germline V gene has CDR1 MDHEN and CDR2 SYDVKM. Deletions cut 4 bases from V and 4 bases from J, with 28 bases between. The CDR3 spells CASSSDEVWGRSVTETQYF. Written as DNA, the CDR3 is TGTGCCAGCAGTTCCGACGAGGTGTGGGGGAGGAGTGTTACAGAGACCCAGTACTTC.

V is TRBV29-1 and J is TRBJ1-4, with no clear D. Germline CDR1 and CDR2: SQVTM and ANQGSEA. The length of the CDR3 is 13 residues. Trimming left V 3 bases short and J 3 bases short, with 8 bases between. The CDR3 loop is CSVEIESNEKLFF. The CDR3, as DNA: TGCAGCGTTGAGATAGAATCTAATGAAAAACTGTTTTTT. Filled out from reference TRBV29-1 and TRBJ1-4, the complete variable domain reads SAVISQKPSRDICQRGTSLTIQCQVDSQVTMMFWYRQQPGQSLTLIATANQGSEATYESGFVIDKFPISRPNLTFSTLTVSNMSPEDSSIYLCSVEIESNEKLFFGSGTQLSVL.

The chain has TRBV19 and TRBJ1-4, with no clear D. Trimming cost V 7 bases and J 6 bases, with 18 bases left between them. Looked up from germline, CDR1 is LNHDA and CDR2 is SQIVND (reference sequence). This CDR3 spans 15 amino acids. This CDR3 reads CASTHNWEVDEKLFF. DNA of the CDR3: TGTGCCAGTACACATAACTGGGAGGTGGATGAAAAACTGTTTTTT.

The gene calls are TRBV11-2 and TRBJ2-1; TRBD2 matches at 7 bases. Germline CDR1 is SGHAT and CDR2 is FQNNGV. The J segment lost 9 bases and the V segment lost 5 bases, leaving 13 bases of the junction unmatched. The CDR3 length is 15 residues. CDR3 region: CASSPRWREYSEQFF. The CDR3 DNA is TGTGCCAGCAGCCCCCGTTGGCGGGAGTACTCTGAGCAGTTCTTC.

The gene calls are TRBV12-3 or TRBV12-4 and TRBJ2-7; 7 positions agree with TRBD1. V trimming: 6 bases; J trimming: 3 bases; junction bases outside the gene matches: 11. This CDR3 is 15 amino acids long. This CDR3 reads CASSPYRDSYYEQYF. CDR3 bases: TGTGCCAGCAGCCCCTACCGGGACAGTTACTACGAGCAGTACTTC.

The chain joins TRBV6-5 to TRBJ1-4; no reliable D call. Trimming left V 5 bases short and J 1 base short, with 8 bases between. This CDR3 is built from 14 residues. CDR1 is MNHEY and CDR2 is SVGAGI in the germline V gene. The CDR3 loop reads CASSKRETNEKLFF. CDR3 bases: TGTGCCAGCAGTAAACGGGAAACTAATGAAAAACTGTTTTTT.

This clonotype was picked up many times. The gene calls are TRBV20-1 and TRBJ1-2; 8 bases map to TRBD1. V shed 2 bases and J 5 bases; nucleotides not matched to a gene: 10. Germline CDR1 reads DFQATT; CDR2 reads SNEGSKA (reference sequence). The CDR3 totals 15 residues. The chain's CDR3 is CSARSDRGTAYGYTF. In DNA form, the CDR3 reads TGCAGTGCTAGAAGCGACAGGGGAACTGCTTATGGCTACACCTTC.

This clonotype was counted between two and nine times. This chain joins TRBV15 and TRBJ2-1; weak D call: TRBD1 (6 bases). The better agreement between TRBJ2-7 and the DNA end casts doubt on the J call. The CDR3 spans 16 residues. Germline values: CDR1 LNHNV, CDR2 YYDKDF (reference sequence). CDR3 bases: TGTGCCACCAGCAGAATACCTTACGACAGGACCTACGAGCAGTACTTC. It is translated as CATSRIPYDRTYEQYF.

This clonotype was seen a few times. The genes are TRBV5-1 and TRBJ1-1, with D tentatively TRBD1 (6 bases). This CDR3 is 14 amino acids long. From germline, CDR1 is SGHRS and CDR2 YFSETQ. Between the trimmed V and J ends, which lost 2 bases and 8 bases, there was a span of 16 bases. CDR3: CASSFGQGPLEAFF. The CDR3 coding sequence is TGCGCCAGCAGCTTTGGGCAGGGGCCTTTGGAAGCTTTCTTT. Together with reference TRBV5-1 and TRBJ1-1, the CDR3 gives the full variable domain: KAGVTQTPRYLIKTRGQQVTLSCSPISGHRSVSWYQQTPGQGLQFLFEYFSETQRNKGNFPGRFSGRQFSNSRSEMNVSTLELGDSALYLCASSFGQGPLEAFFGQGTRLTVV.

This clonotype came up a few times. This rearrangement joins TRBV12-3 or TRBV12-4 to TRBJ2-1; 9 bases map to TRBD2. V was clipped by 2 bases and J by 9 bases; unmatched bases: 8. CDR3 size: 15 residues. The CDR3 DNA is TGTGCCAGCAGTTTACATGCGGGAGGGAGGGGTGAGCAGTTCTTC. It is translated as CASSLHAGGRGEQFF.